The clone carrying this TCR beta chain was counted once. This sample was taken from a study of OX40 agonist ivuxolimab in advanced cancers. Study context: Two cutaneous melanoma patients and one hepatocellular carcinoma patient, three in all, had partial responses.

Assay: immunoSEQ multiplex PCR; the TCRdb copy retains only in-frame clones and omits some. This table holds about 37,000 clones, 87% found once. This CDR3 comprises 16 residues. Germline V gene lookup returns CDR1 SGHNT and CDR2 YYREEE (reference sequence). Trimming took 4 bases from V and 7 from J; bases not matched to a gene: 14. The source is an adult with an advanced solid tumor such as melanoma, head and neck, liver or kidney cancer. The source was CD4+ or CD8+ T cells sorted from blood, collected in a trial of the OX40 agonist ivuxolimab. The chain combines TRBV5-4 with TRBJ2-7, with 10 bases identical to TRBD1. The CDR3 protein is CASSRDRGGRDVEQYF. The CDR3 coding sequence is TGTGCCAGCAGCCGGGACAGGGGCGGACGGGACGTTGAGCAGTACTTC.